This T cell receptor (beta chain) was sequenced for a study of CXCR3-negative and CXCR3-positive naive CD8 T cells (dated by TCRdb to the late 2010s). Broadly, across the study: In total, around 140 million TRB reads were obtained, or roughly 1.5 +/- 0.3 million reads per library. The TRBV-TRBJ cluster analysis covered naive subsets from about 5 donors and memory cells from 3 donors. Diversity and physicochemical repertoire analyses covered some ten donors pooled from two independent experiments.

The run used a NextSeq 550. The Human TCR Profiling Kit (MiLaboratory) was used to prepare UMI-labeled 5' RACE TRB cDNA libraries. cDNA synthesis used the entire amount of extracted RNA, and PCR amplification then used the entire amount of cDNA produced. Libraries were prepared in parallel with an identical number of PCR cycles. As for how the authors treated the data: MIGEC and MiXCR extracted about 53,000 +/- 10,000 unique UMI-labeled TRB cDNA molecules per library, requiring at least two reads per UMI. Each library averaged about 37,000 +/- 9,700 functional in-frame TRB CDR3 nucleotide clonotypes without stop codons. After each sample was downsampled to 5000 UMI-labeled TRB molecules, VDJtools was used to calculate diversity metrics such as normalized Shannon-Wiener and Chao1. For the central five CDR3 residues, VDJtools calculated physicochemical properties weighted by clonotype size, namely interaction energy, strength, volume and Kidera factor 4. TCRdb reprocessed the raw reads; every CDR3 protein sequence is a single record, and DNA is not supplied. The V and J calls were not made by the authors but by TCRdb's processing. This specimen's table enumerates 100,000 to 150,000 distinct CDR3 sequences. Of the sample, 0.49% is held by the ten largest clones.

Summary of the overall study and its limitations: Because CXCR3 expression was partially decreased after cryopreservation, freshly isolated PBMCs were used for most assays. Within the same donor, TRBV-TRBJ usage looked similar between naive CXCR3-negative and CXCR3-positive cells, but memory cells had distinct patterns. Repertoire diversity was comparably high in both naive subsets but much lower in memory CD8+ T cells. Because surface CD5, which is linked to self-reactivity in mice, was comparable between the naive subsets, TCR interaction strength was also inferred from the physicochemical properties of TRB CDR3s. TRB CDR3s from CXCR3-positive naive cells showed higher hydrophobicity (lower Kidera factor 4), lower energy, and higher strength and volume indices than CXCR3-negative naive cells.

Worth noting for this clonotype: Its target antigen remains unknown.

Each CD8+ T cell subset was flow-sorted in triplicate, and some 310,000 cells per subset were placed directly into RLT lysis buffer. Naive CD8+ T cells were defined stringently as CD45RO-CCR7+CD27+CD95- to exclude memory contaminants. Standard density gradient centrifugation was used to isolate peripheral blood mononuclear cells from buffy coats. A FACSAria III was used to flow-sort naive CD8+ T cells into CXCR3-negative and CXCR3-positive populations. Total RNA was extracted from sorted cells using an RNeasy Mini Kit. The origin of this receptor is a human donor in good health. Some clones in this sample may be carry-over from other donors' samples. Sequenced: naive CXCR3- CD8+ T cells from blood. This specimen's cell subset or site label, per the study, means: CD45RO-CCR7+CD27+CD95- naive CD8+ T cells lacking CXCR3 (TNR3-).

The CDR3 reads CASSEPDRGGQETQYF. The chain links TRBV25-1 with TRBJ2-5; absent DNA, TCRdb's TRBD1 call cannot be checked. Inclusive of the bounding cysteine and phenylalanine, the CDR3 is 16 residues long. The coding DNA is unavailable. The CDR1 and CDR2 encoded by the germline V gene are MGHDK and SYGVNS.